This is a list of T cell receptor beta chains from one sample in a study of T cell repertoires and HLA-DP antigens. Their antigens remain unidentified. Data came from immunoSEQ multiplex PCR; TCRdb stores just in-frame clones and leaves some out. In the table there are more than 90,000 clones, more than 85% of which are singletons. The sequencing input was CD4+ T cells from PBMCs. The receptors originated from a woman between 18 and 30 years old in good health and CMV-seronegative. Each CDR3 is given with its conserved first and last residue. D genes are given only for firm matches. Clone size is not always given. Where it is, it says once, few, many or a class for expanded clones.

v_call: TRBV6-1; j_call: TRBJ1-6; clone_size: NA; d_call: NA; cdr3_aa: CASKQEYNSPLHF; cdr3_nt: TGTGCCAGCAAACAAGAGTATAATTCACCCCTCCACTTT
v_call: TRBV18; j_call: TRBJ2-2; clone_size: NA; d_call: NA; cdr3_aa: CASSPSGTGELFF; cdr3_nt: TGTGCCAGCTCACCCTCGGGGACCGGGGAGCTGTTTTTT
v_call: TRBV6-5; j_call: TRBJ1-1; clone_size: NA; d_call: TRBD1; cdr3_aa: CASSRDRSTNTEAFF; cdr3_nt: TGTGCCAGCAGTCGGGACAGAAGCACGAACACTGAAGCTTTCTTT
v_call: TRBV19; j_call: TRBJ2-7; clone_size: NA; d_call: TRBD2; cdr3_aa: CASRLAGVDEQYF; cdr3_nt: TGTGCCAGTAGACTGGCGGGAGTGGACGAGCAGTACTTC
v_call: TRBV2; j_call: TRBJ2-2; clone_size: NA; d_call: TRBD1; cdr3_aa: CASKTGTGVTGELFF; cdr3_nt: TGTGCCAGCAAAACCGGGACAGGGGTTACCGGGGAGCTGTTTTTT
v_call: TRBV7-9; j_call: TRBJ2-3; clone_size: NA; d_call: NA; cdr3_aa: CASSLKQAPTDTQYF; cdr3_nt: TGTGCCAGCAGCTTAAAACAGGCACCCACAGATACGCAGTATTTT
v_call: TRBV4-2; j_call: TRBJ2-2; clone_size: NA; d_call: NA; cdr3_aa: CASSQGGPTTGELFF; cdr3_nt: TGTGCCAGCAGCCAAGGGGGGCCGACCACCGGGGAGCTGTTTTTT
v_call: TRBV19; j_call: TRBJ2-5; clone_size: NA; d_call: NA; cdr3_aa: CASSIDLGGETQYF; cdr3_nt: TGTGCCAGTAGTATAGATCTGGGTGGAGAGACCCAGTACTTC
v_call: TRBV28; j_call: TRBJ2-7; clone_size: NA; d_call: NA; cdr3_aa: CASSLRYEQYF; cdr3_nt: TGTGCCAGCAGTTTACGCTACGAGCAGTACTTC
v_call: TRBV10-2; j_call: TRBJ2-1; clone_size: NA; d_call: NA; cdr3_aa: CASRILVEDPTFSYNEQFF; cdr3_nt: TGCGCCAGTAGAATTCTAGTCGAGGATCCTACTTTCTCCTACAATGAGCAGTTCTTC
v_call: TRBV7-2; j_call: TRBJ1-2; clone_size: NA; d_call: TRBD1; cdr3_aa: CASSIFRDRANYGYTF; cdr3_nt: TGTGCCAGCAGCATATTCCGGGACAGGGCTAACTATGGCTACACCTTC
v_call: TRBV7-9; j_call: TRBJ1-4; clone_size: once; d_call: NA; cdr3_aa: CASSFGGTNEKLFF; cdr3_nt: TGTGCCAGCAGCTTTGGTGGAACTAATGAAAAACTGTTTTTT
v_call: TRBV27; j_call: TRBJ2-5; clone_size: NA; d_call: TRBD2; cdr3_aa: CASSSRTSGSQRQTQYF; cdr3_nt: TGTGCCAGCAGTTCTCGGACTAGCGGGAGTCAAAGACAGACCCAGTACTTC
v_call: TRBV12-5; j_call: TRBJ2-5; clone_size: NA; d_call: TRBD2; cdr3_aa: CASGLASGGEYQETQYF; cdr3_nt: TGTGCTAGTGGTTTAGCTAGCGGGGGAGAGTACCAAGAGACCCAGTACTTC
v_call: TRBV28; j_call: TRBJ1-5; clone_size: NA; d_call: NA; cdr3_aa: CASSLGGRNQPQHF; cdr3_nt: TGTGCCAGCAGTTTAGGGGGTCGGAATCAGCCCCAGCATTTT
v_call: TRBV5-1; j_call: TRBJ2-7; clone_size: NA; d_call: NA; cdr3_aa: CASSTEGSGEQYF; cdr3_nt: TGCGCCAGCAGCACAGAGGGGTCCGGCGAGCAGTACTTC
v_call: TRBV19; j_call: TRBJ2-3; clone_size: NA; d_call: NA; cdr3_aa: CASRSQYTLSDTDTQYF; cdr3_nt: TGTGCCAGTAGATCCCAGTATACATTGAGCGACACAGATACGCAGTATTTT
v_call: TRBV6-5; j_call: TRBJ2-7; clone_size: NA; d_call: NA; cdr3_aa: CASTPSGSYEQYF; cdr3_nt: TGTGCCAGCACCCCAAGCGGATCCTACGAGCAGTACTTC
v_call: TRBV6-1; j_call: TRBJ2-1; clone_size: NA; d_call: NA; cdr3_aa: CASSAAASSYNEQFF; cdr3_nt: TGTGCCAGCAGTGCAGCAGCCAGCTCCTACAATGAGCAGTTCTTC
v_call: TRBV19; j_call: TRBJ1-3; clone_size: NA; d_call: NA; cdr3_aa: CASSTHTGTSGNTIYF; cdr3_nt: TGTGCCAGTAGTACTCATACCGGGACATCTGGAAACACCATATATTTT
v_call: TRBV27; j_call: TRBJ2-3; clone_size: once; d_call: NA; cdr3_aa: CASSDDSPYTQYF; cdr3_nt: TGTGCCAGCAGTGATGACAGTCCATATACGCAGTATTTT
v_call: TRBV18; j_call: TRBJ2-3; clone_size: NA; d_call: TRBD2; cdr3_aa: CASSPTSGPGGDTQYF; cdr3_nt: TGTGCCAGCTCCCCGACTAGCGGCCCTGGCGGAGATACGCAGTATTTT
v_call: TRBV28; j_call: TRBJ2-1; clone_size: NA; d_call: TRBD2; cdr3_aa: CASRSGLAGPNEQFF; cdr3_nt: TGTGCCAGCAGGTCGGGACTAGCGGGGCCCAATGAGCAGTTCTTC
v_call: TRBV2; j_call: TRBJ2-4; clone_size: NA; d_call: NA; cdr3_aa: CASMTANIQYF; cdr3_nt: TGTGCCAGCATGACAGCCAACATTCAGTACTTC
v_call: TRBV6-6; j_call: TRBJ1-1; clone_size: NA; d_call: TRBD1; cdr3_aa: CASRTMGQPNTEAFF; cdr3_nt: TGTGCCAGCAGAACAATGGGACAGCCGAACACTGAAGCTTTCTTT
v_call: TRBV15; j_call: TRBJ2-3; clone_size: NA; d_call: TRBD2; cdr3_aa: CATSKLAGGPGDTQYF; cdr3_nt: TGTGCCACCAGCAAGCTGGCGGGAGGGCCAGGAGATACGCAGTATTTT
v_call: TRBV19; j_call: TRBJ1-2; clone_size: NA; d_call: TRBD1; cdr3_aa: CASSMWQGQGWGYTF; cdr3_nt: TGTGCCAGTAGTATGTGGCAGGGACAGGGCTGGGGCTACACCTTC
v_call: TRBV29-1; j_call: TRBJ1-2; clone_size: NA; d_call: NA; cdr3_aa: CSVERSGGYTF; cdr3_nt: TGCAGCGTTGAACGATCCGGGGGCTACACCTTC
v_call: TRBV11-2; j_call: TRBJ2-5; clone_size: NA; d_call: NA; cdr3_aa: CASSLRQETQYF; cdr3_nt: TGTGCCAGCAGCTTAAGGCAAGAGACCCAGTACTTC
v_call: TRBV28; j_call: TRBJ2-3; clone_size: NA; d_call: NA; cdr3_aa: CASRLPKGDTQYF; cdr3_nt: TGTGCCAGTAGACTCCCCAAAGGAGATACGCAGTATTTT
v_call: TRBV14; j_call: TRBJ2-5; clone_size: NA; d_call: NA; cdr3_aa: CASSQGFGQIQETQYF; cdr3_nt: TGTGCCAGCAGCCAAGGGTTTGGACAGATACAAGAGACCCAGTACTTC
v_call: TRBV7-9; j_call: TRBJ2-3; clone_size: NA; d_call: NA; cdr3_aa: CASSLVGGESTDTQYF; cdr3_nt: TGTGCCAGCAGCTTAGTCGGCGGGGAAAGCACAGATACGCAGTATTTT
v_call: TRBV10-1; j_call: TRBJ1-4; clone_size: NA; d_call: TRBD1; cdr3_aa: CASSTGTGPEKLFF; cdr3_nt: TGCGCCAGCAGCACCGGGACAGGACCTGAAAAACTGTTTTTT
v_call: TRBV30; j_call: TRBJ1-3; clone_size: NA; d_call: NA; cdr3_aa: CAWSYSRGSGNTIYF; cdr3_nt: TGTGCCTGGTCGTATTCCAGGGGTTCCGGAAACACCATATATTTT
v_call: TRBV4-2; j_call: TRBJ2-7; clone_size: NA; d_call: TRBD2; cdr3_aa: CASSQETDEWGLAGAYEQYF; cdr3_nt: TGTGCCAGCAGCCAAGAGACGGATGAATGGGGACTAGCGGGAGCCTACGAGCAGTACTTC
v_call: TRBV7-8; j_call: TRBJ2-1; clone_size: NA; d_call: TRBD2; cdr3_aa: CASSPGTSGRFRVNEQFF; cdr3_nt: TGTGCCAGCAGCCCCGGGACTAGCGGGAGATTTAGGGTCAATGAGCAGTTCTTC
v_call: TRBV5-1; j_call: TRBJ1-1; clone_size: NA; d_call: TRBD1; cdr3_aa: CASSLGVGTGVTEAFF; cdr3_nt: TGCGCCAGCAGCTTGGGGGTCGGGACAGGGGTGACTGAAGCTTTCTTT
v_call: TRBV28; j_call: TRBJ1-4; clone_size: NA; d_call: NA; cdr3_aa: CASSLFGSNEKLFF; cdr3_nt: TGTGCCAGCAGTTTATTCGGCTCGAATGAAAAACTGTTTTTT
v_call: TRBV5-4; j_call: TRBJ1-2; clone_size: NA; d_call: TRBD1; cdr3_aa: CASSPTPGQGGYTF; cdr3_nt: TGTGCCAGCAGCCCCACACCGGGACAGGGCGGCTACACCTTC
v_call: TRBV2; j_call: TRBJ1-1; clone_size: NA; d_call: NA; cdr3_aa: CASKENTEAFF; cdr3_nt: TGTGCCAGCAAGGAGAACACTGAAGCTTTCTTT
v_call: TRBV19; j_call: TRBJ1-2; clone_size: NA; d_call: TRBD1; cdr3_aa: CASSIQGGVWNGYTF; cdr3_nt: TGTGCCAGTAGTATCCAGGGGGGAGTTTGGAATGGCTACACCTTC
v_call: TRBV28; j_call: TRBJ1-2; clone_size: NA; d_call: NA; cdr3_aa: CASLRGRMHYGYTF; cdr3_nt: TGTGCCAGCCTGAGAGGACGGATGCACTATGGCTACACCTTC
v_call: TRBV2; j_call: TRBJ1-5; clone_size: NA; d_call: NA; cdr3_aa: CASTTSGANQPQHF; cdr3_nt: TGTGCCAGTACCACGTCAGGGGCAAATCAGCCCCAGCATTTT
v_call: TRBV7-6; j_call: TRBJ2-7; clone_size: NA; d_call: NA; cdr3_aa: CASSDYPRGYEQYF; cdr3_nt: TGTGCCAGCAGCGATTATCCCCGGGGCTACGAGCAGTACTTC
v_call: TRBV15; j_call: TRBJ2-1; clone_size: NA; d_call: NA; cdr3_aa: CATSRDQGPSGAPDEQFF; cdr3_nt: TGTGCCACCAGCAGAGACCAGGGGCCCAGCGGTGCGCCGGATGAGCAGTTCTTC
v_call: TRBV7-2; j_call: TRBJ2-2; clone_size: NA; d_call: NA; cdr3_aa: CASSLFRATGELFF; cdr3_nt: TGTGCCAGCAGCCTATTCAGGGCCACCGGGGAGCTGTTTTTT
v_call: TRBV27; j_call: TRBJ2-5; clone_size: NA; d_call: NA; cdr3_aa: CASSLYWKETQYF; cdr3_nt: TGTGCCAGCAGTTTATACTGGAAAGAGACCCAGTACTTC
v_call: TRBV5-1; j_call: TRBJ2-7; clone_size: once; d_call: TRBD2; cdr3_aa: CASSSGLAGNLYEQYF; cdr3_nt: TGCGCCAGCAGCTCCGGACTAGCGGGAAACCTCTACGAGCAGTACTTC
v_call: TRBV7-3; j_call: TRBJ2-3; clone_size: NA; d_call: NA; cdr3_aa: CASSFVGSSTDTQYF; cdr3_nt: TGTGCCAGCAGCTTCGTTGGGTCTAGCACAGATACGCAGTATTTT
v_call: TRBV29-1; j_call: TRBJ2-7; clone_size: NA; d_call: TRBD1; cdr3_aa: CSVGPGQGAYEQYF; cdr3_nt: TGCAGCGTGGGGCCGGGACAGGGGGCCTACGAGCAGTACTTC